The clone carrying this T cell receptor beta chain was seen ten or more times. What it binds is not known. The CDR3 runs 14 residues. V lost 4 bases to trimming and J lost 2 bases, with 13 bases between them. From germline, CDR1 is SGHDT and CDR2 YYEEEE. This sample's treatment: oral pan-JAK inhibitor, 5-10 mg twice daily. cDNA prepared by RNA extraction and subsequent reverse transcription served as the template for sequencing. Measured with immunoSEQ multiplex PCR; TCRdb has only the in-frame clones, and not every one. The sample carries about 200,000 clones, about 62% recorded once. The data were taken from a study of CD8+ T cells in alopecia areata. General study results and limits: Many expanded lesional clones stayed in scalp and blood while on tofacitinib.

The chain combines TRBV5-6 with TRBJ2-7, with unresolved D. The clonotype originates from a human donor with alopecia areata. Material: CD4+ T cells sorted from blood, obtained at week 24, from a patient treated with tofacitinib. CDR3 DNA: TGTGCCAGCAGCGCGGTAGGCGGCCCCTACGAGCAGTACTTC. This translates into CASSAVGGPYEQYF.